This T cell receptor beta chain was recorded in a study of CD8 T cells in ankylosing spondylitis. In TCRdb, the 5' RACE reads were re-called with MiXCR into one record per CDR3 protein. This sample has 130,000 or so distinct CDR3 sequences, with roughly 6.6% found just once. The germline V and J ends were trimmed by 4 bases and 2 bases, with 14 bases remaining between them. CDR3 length equals 15 residues. Whole-study findings and limits: Peripheral blood samples showed relatively rare disease-linked clones, and these clones were CD8+. Previous work reported some of these motif variants in the synovial fluid and blood of reactive arthritis. Reported data indicate significant enrichment of disease-linked clones within matched ankylosing spondylitis synovial fluid. Roughly eight highly homologous variants made up a TCR beta motif that seemed to typify ankylosing spondylitis blood.

This clonotype has a handful of counts. The antigen is unknown. Sequences were obtained from blood, either unsorted or a sorted T cell fraction (not recorded which). V gene TRBV12-3 or TRBV12-4 combines with J gene TRBJ1-2; D gene uncertain. The sequence was collected from a male donor with ankylosing spondylitis or in good health (not recorded which). CDR3 region: CASSSRRAANYGYTF. CDR3 coding DNA: TGTGCCAGCAGTTCCAGACGGGCGGCCAACTATGGCTACACCTTC.